What follows are 12 T cell receptor beta chains derived from one specimen sequenced in a study of vaccination effects on CD4 cells after COVID-19. Peptide-pool stimulation followed by sequencing identified expanded antigen-specific CD4+ clonotypes in the ViraFEST assay. Subsequent to roughly 9 days of culture, CD4+ T cells were isolated. The vaccine given was either BNT162b2 or mRNA-1273, in two doses. Which antigens these TCRs recognize remains unknown. TCRdb's copy holds only in-frame clones and misses some; the assay was immunoSEQ multiplex PCR. The sample lists about 69,000 clones; roughly 76% were seen once. The material was CD4+ T cells from PBMCs cultured with HCoV-OC43 spike peptides, obtained after COVID-19 vaccination. Indicated subset: HCoV-OC43 spike overlapping peptide pool stimulation. These receptor sequences come from a human donor who received a COVID-19 vaccine.

The V call is TRBV12-3 or TRBV12-4, the J call TRBJ1-1; D gene unclear. CDR3 length: 11 residues. With 7 bases removed from V and 6 bases from J, the gap between germline ends came to 9 bases. For the CDR3, the DNA is TGTGCCAGCAAACCAGGCTCTGAAGCTTTCTTT. It codes for CASKPGSEAFF.

The CDR3 nucleotides are TGTGCCAGTAGTGTCCCCCCGAGGGCAAGAAACACAGATACGCAGTATTTT. It codes for CASSVPPRARNTDTQYF. The rearrangement uses TRBV19 and TRBJ2-3; TRBD2 is a possible D gene (5 bases). CDR3 size: 17 residues. Deletions cut 5 bases from V and 2 bases from J, with 20 bases between. Germline CDR1 reads LNHDA; CDR2 reads SQIVND (reference sequence).

V and J are TRBV6-5 and TRBJ1-1; 7 nucleotides align to TRBD1. Germline CDR1 MNHEY, CDR2 SVGAGI. J lost 1 base, V lost 6 bases, and 5 bases had no gene match. CDR3 length equals 14 residues. Written as DNA, the CDR3 is TGTGCCAGCAGGATCCACAGGGGGAACACTGAAGCTTTCTTT. It yields the protein CASRIHRGNTEAFF.

This rearrangement joins TRBV6-5 to TRBJ1-2; D might be TRBD1 (5 bases). V was shortened by 3 bases and J by 3 bases, with 8 bases between the two germline ends. The CDR3 contains 13 residues. Germline V lookup: CDR1 MNHEY, CDR2 SVGAGI. This chain's CDR3 is CASSYDSYYGYTF. CDR3 coding DNA: TGTGCCAGCAGTTATGACAGCTACTATGGCTACACCTTC.

V gene TRBV7-2 combines with J gene TRBJ1-6; unclear D gene. CDR3 length equals 13 residues. The V end lost 0 bases, the J end lost 8 bases, and 5 bases lay between the germline ends. CDR1 and CDR2 from the germline V gene are SGHTA and FQGNSA. The CDR3 region is CASSLAVHSPLHF. The DNA for the CDR3 is TGTGCCAGCAGCTTAGCGGTACATTCACCCCTCCACTTT. The full variable domain, in which reference TRBV7-2 and TRBJ1-6 provide the parts outside the CDR3, is GAGVSQSPSNKVTEKGKDVELRCDPISGHTALYWYRQSLGQGLEFLIYFQGNSAPDKSGLPSDRFSAERTGGSVSTLTIQRTQQEDSAVYLCASSLAVHSPLHFGNGTRLTVT.

This clone appeared once. The chain links TRBV6-5 to TRBJ1-2; 8 nucleotides align to TRBD1. Trimming at V came to 5 bases and at J to 4 bases, leaving 9 bases not matched to a gene. Germline V gives CDR1 MNHEY, CDR2 SVGAGI. This CDR3 comprises 15 residues. DNA of the CDR3: TGTGCCAGCAGTCCGGGACAGGCCTTAAGCTATGGCTACACCTTC. It translates to CASSPGQALSYGYTF.

The rearrangement uses TRBV5-4 and TRBJ2-3; 12 bases fit TRBD2. Germline assignment: CDR1 SGHNT and CDR2 YYREEE (reference sequence). CDR3 length equals 18 residues. Losses at the gene ends were 4 bases for V and 10 bases for J; bases not matched to a gene: 19. The CDR3 nucleotides read TGTGCCAGCAGCCACCCTACCACCGGGACTAGCGGGCCCGATTCGCAGTATTTT. Translating it yields CASSHPTTGTSGPDSQYF.

The chain recombines TRBV9 with TRBJ1-3, with a tentative D call TRBD1 (5 bases). The V end lost 4 bases, the J end lost 8 bases, and 19 bases lay between the germline ends. Looked up from germline, CDR1 is SGDLS and CDR2 is YYNGEE. The CDR3 contains 15 residues. CDR3 loop: CASSSRALGGDTIYF. DNA for the CDR3: TGTGCCAGCAGCTCCAGGGCCCTGGGCGGAGACACCATATATTTT.

This chain's CDR3 is CASSPGTISLYGYTF. The CDR3 bases are TGTGCCAGCAGTCCGGGGACAATCTCTCTCTATGGCTACACCTTC. The chain employs TRBV28 and TRBJ1-2, with D tentatively TRBD1 (6 bases). V lost 5 bases, J lost 4 bases, and 17 bases lay in between. The length of the CDR3 is 15 residues. CDR1 MDHEN and CDR2 SYDVKM come from the germline V gene.

This clone was counted a few times. The chain combines TRBV7-3 with TRBJ2-3; 9 bases align to TRBD2. Trimming took 5 bases from V and 2 from J; bases not matched to a gene: 5. This CDR3 contains 15 residues. From germline, CDR1 is SGHTA and CDR2 FQGTGA. The CDR3 DNA reads as TGTGCCAGCAGCCCTAGCGGGGCCATCACAGATACGCAGTATTTT. This sequence encodes CASSPSGAITDTQYF.

The CDR3 sequence: CASSSTSGGFNEQFF. In DNA form, the CDR3 reads TGCGCCAGCAGCTCAACTAGCGGGGGGTTCAATGAGCAGTTCTTC. The chain has TRBV5-1 and TRBJ2-1; 12 bases line up with TRBD2. CDR3 length: 15 amino acids. Trimming at V came to 3 bases and at J to 6 bases, leaving 4 bases not matched to a gene. Germline CDR1 SGHRS, CDR2 YFSETQ.

V is TRBV24-1 and J is TRBJ2-6; D is undetermined. V gave up 2 bases and J gave up 3 bases, with 7 bases separating them. Looked up from germline, CDR1 is KGHDR and CDR2 is SFDVKD. CDR3 size: 15 residues. CDR3 sequence: CATSDWADGANVLTF. In DNA form, the CDR3 reads TGTGCCACCAGTGATTGGGCGGATGGGGCCAACGTCCTGACTTTC.